One TCR beta chain is described in this entry. Sequencing was performed with immunoSEQ multiplex PCR; in TCRdb, only in-frame clones are kept and a portion is missing. The profile shows about 41,000 clones, about 74% of them singletons. Relapse was seen in all patients after autologous stem cell transplantation, and brentuximab vedotin exposure was variable. This sample is part of a study of PD-1 blockade in classical Hodgkin lymphoma. The sequencing used peripheral blood mononuclear cells (PBMCs), collected at baseline. The clonotype was recovered from a human donor with classical Hodgkin lymphoma.

The CDR3 DNA reads as TGTGCCAGCAGTTTATCGCGCACAGGGTCAGGGCCCGGGGAGCTGTTTTTT. Protein product: CASSLSRTGSGPGELFF. V and J are TRBV27 and TRBJ2-2; D possibly corresponds to TRBD1 (6 bases). Germline CDR1 and CDR2: MNHEY and SMNVEV (reference sequence). There are 17 residues in the CDR3. The germline V and J ends were trimmed by 0 bases and 6 bases, with 17 bases remaining between them.